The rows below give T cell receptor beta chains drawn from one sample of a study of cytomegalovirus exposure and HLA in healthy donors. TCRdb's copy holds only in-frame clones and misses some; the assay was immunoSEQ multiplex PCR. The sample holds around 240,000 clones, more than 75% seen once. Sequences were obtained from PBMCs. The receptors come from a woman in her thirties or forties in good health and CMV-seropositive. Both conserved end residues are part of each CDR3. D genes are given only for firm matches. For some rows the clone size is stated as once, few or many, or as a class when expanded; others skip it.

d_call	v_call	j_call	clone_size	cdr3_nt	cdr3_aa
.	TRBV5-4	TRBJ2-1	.	TGTGCCAGCAGCTTGAAGTCACAGAATGAGCAGTTCTTC	CASSLKSQNEQFF
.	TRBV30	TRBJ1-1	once	TGTGCCTGGAGTGTGCGGAGGGAGGGGGTAGGCACTGAAGCTTTCTTT	CAWSVRREGVGTEAFF
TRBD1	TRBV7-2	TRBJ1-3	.	TGTGCCAGCAGCTTCCCAGGGGGGACCCGAAGAGGAAACACCATATATTTT	CASSFPGGTRRGNTIYF
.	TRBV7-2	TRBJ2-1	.	TGTGCCAGCAGACTCGGACACTACAATGAGCAGTTCTTC	CASRLGHYNEQFF
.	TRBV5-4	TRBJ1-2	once	TGTGCCAGCAGCCCCTACACGTCCAGGGGCCATGGCTACACCTTC	CASSPYTSRGHGYTF
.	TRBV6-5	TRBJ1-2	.	TGTGCCACGAACCAGTGGGGGCGCGGTAACTATGGCTACACCTTC	CATNQWGRGNYGYTF
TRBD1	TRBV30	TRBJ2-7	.	TGTGCCTGGCACCCGGGACAGCCTTACGAGCAGTACTTC	CAWHPGQPYEQYF
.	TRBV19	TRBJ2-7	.	TGTGCCAGTAGTGGGTACCCCCGGGTTAGCTCCTACGAGCAGTACTTC	CASSGYPRVSSYEQYF
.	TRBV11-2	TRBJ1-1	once	TGTGCCAGCTCGGGGGGGCCGGGACGAGCGACTGAAGCTTTCTTT	CASSGGPGRATEAFF
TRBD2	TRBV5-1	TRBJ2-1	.	TGCGCCAGCAGCTCGGGACTAGCAGTGGGTGAGCAGTTCTTC	CASSSGLAVGEQFF
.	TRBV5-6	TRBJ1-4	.	TGTGCCAGCAGCCTAGGACAGTCTAATGAAAAACTGTTTTTT	CASSLGQSNEKLFF
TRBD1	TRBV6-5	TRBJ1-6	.	TGTGCCAGCAGTGACAGGGAACCCAATTCACCCCTCCACTTT	CASSDREPNSPLHF
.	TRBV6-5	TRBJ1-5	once	TGTGCCAGCCGCCTCACGGGACTTTCCGATCAGCCCCAGCATTTT	CASRLTGLSDQPQHF
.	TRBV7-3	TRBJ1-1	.	TGTGCCAGCAGCCGACAGTCGAACACTGAAGCTTTCTTT	CASSRQSNTEAFF
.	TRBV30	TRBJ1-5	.	TGTGCCTGGACCCTCTCGGGGGGTAGCAATCAGCCCCAGCATTTT	CAWTLSGGSNQPQHF
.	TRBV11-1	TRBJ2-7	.	TGTGCCAGCAGCTTAAGTACAGGGTCCTACGAGCAGTACTTC	CASSLSTGSYEQYF
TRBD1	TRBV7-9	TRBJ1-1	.	TGTTCCAGCAGCTCACAGGGGGCTGTAGACACTGAAGCTTTCTTT	CSSSSQGAVDTEAFF
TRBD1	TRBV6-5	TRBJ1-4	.	TGTGCCAGCAGTTACGGCGACAGGGGAACTAATGAAAAACTGTTTTTT	CASSYGDRGTNEKLFF
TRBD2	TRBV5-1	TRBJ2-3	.	TGCGCCAGCAGCTCCATAGCGGGGGGCGACACAGATACGCAGTATTTT	CASSSIAGGDTDTQYF
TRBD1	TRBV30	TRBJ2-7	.	TGTGCCTGGACCCACGGACAGGGCTACGAGCAGTACTTC	CAWTHGQGYEQYF
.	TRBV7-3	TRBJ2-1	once	TGTGCCAGCAGTTCGGGGGATGAGCAGTTCTTC	CASSSGDEQFF
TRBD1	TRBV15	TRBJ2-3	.	TGTGCCACCAGCAGAACACAGGGGGCGACGGCGGATACGCAGTATTTT	CATSRTQGATADTQYF
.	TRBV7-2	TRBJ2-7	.	TGTGCCAGCAGCTTACCTAACCCCTCCTACGAGCAGTACTTC	CASSLPNPSYEQYF
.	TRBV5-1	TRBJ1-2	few	TGCGCCAGCAGGACGAGGACAAACTATGGCTACACCTTC	CASRTRTNYGYTF